These T cell receptor beta chains were read from a single sample in a study of cytomegalovirus exposure and HLA in healthy donors. Clones were read by immunoSEQ multiplex PCR, and TCRdb kept only the in-frame ones, dropping some. The sample contains about 140,000 clones, 60% to 85% of which appear only once. The specimen sequenced was PBMCs. These receptors were obtained from a female donor in good health and CMV-seropositive. Both conserved end residues are part of each CDR3. A D gene is named only where the DNA matches it firmly. A row's size may be missing; if present it is once, few, many or a size class.

-	TRBV5-5	14	TRBJ2-2	TRBD2	TGTGCCAGCAGCCCGACATTAGCGGGAGGGGAGCTGTTTTTT	CASSPTLAGGELFF
-	TRBV29-1	13	TRBJ1-1	TRBD1	TGCAGCGTCTCGACAGGGGCTCCCTCGGAAGCTTTCTTT	CSVSTGAPSEAFF
-	TRBV7-9	13	TRBJ2-7	TRBD2	TGTGCCAGCAGCTTCGGCAGCGGGAGCGAGCAGTACTTC	CASSFGSGSEQYF
-	TRBV11-2	14	TRBJ1-1	TRBD1	TGTGCCAGCAGCTGGGACAGGGTGGACACTGAAGCTTTCTTT	CASSWDRVDTEAFF
few	TRBV18	16	TRBJ1-2	TRBD1	TGTGCCAGCTCACCCAGGACAGGTGGGATGAACTATGGCTACACCTTC	CASSPRTGGMNYGYTF
once	TRBV27	12	TRBJ2-3	-	TGTGCCAGCAGTTTCGGAGGGGATACGCAGTATTTT	CASSFGGDTQYF
-	TRBV2	15	TRBJ2-5	TRBD1	TGTGCCAGCAGTGCCGACAGGGGGCATGGGGAGACCCAGTACTTC	CASSADRGHGETQYF
-	TRBV25-1	14	TRBJ1-6	-	TGTGCCAGCAGTGGTCCGACAGTAGGTTCACCCCTCCACTTT	CASSGPTVGSPLHF
-	TRBV28	14	TRBJ2-7	TRBD1	TGTGCCAGCAGTACCCGGACAGGGGGGGACGAGCAGTACTTC	CASSTRTGGDEQYF
-	TRBV5-4	16	TRBJ2-2	TRBD2	TGTGCCAGCAGCGGGGGACTAGCGGGACGAACCGGGGAGCTGTTTTTT	CASSGGLAGRTGELFF
-	TRBV28	15	TRBJ2-3	TRBD1	TGTGCCAGCGGTGGACAGGGAGTGGTGCCAGATACGCAGTATTTT	CASGGQGVVPDTQYF
-	TRBV7-2	11	TRBJ2-7	-	TGTGCCAGCAGCTTTGGGCACGAGCAGTACTTC	CASSFGHEQYF
once	TRBV19	13	TRBJ1-6	-	TGTGCCAGTAGTTCAGGGTGGAATTCACCCCTCCACTTT	CASSSGWNSPLHF
-	TRBV11-2	15	TRBJ1-1	-	TGTGCCAGCAGCTGGAGTGTTGCGGGGAACACTGAAGCTTTCTTT	CASSWSVAGNTEAFF
-	TRBV27	14	TRBJ1-1	TRBD1	TGTGCCAGCAGGCGAGGGGGCTCTAACACTGAAGCTTTCTTT	CASRRGGSNTEAFF
few	TRBV5-1	14	TRBJ1-1	-	TGCGCCAGCAGCTTGGACAGGGTACGAACTGAAGCTTTCTTT	CASSLDRVRTEAFF
-	TRBV5-1	14	TRBJ1-2	-	TGCGCCAGCACTCCGGGACACTTTAACTATGGCTACACCTTC	CASTPGHFNYGYTF
-	TRBV4-1	17	TRBJ1-6	-	TGCGCCAGCAGCCAAGAAGTGATACCGGCGGGAAATTCACCCCTCCACTTT	CASSQEVIPAGNSPLHF
-	TRBV28	12	TRBJ1-1	-	TGTGCCAGCAGTTTGATGGGGCGGGAAGCTTTCTTT	CASSLMGREAFF
-	TRBV10-3	15	TRBJ2-5	TRBD2	TGCCCTAAGGAGTGTTCGCGGGAGCAAGAAGAGACCCAGTACTTC	CPKECSREQEETQYF
-	TRBV10-3	17	TRBJ2-7	TRBD1	TGTGCCATCAGTGGAAATTCCGGGACAGGGGCCCCGACTGAGCAGTACTTC	CAISGNSGTGAPTEQYF
-	TRBV7-9	14	TRBJ1-1	-	TGTGCCAGCAGCTTAGAGGCCCCAGGGTCCGAAGCTTTCTTT	CASSLEAPGSEAFF
-	TRBV7-9	16	TRBJ2-5	-	TGTGCCAGCAGTTCTCGGGGTGGCGAAGTCCAAGAGACCCAGTACTTC	CASSSRGGEVQETQYF
-	TRBV30	11	TRBJ1-1	-	TGTGCCTGGAATCTTAACACTGAAGCTTTCTTT	CAWNLNTEAFF
-	TRBV16	14	TRBJ2-3	-	TGTGCCAGCAGCAAGGGGCTTGGCACAGATACGCAGTATTTT	CASSKGLGTDTQYF
-	TRBV2	15	TRBJ2-3	TRBD1	TGTGCCAGCAAGCGGGACAGGGCAGAAACAGATACGCAGTATTTT	CASKRDRAETDTQYF
-	TRBV7-9	19	TRBJ2-1	TRBD2	TGTGCCAGCAGCTCACCCCGATTAAAACTAGCGCTTCCCTACAATGAGCAGTTCTTC	CASSSPRLKLALPYNEQFF
-	TRBV7-3	13	TRBJ1-1	-	TGTGCCAGCAGCAGCTCAGGTGCTACTGAAGCTTTCTTT	CASSSSGATEAFF
-	TRBV2	15	TRBJ1-6	TRBD1	TGTGCCAGCAGTCGGGACAGGGGGCTTAATTCACCCCTCCACTTT	CASSRDRGLNSPLHF
-	TRBV20-1	11	TRBJ2-5	-	TGCAGTGCTAAGCTGCAAGAGACCCAGTACTTC	CSAKLQETQYF
-	TRBV5-5	14	TRBJ2-7	-	TGTGCCAGCAGCCCAATAGGCGGCTCCTACGAGCAGTACTTC	CASSPIGGSYEQYF
-	TRBV2	15	TRBJ1-5	-	TGTGCCAGCAGTGAGGGCCTGCCCAGCAATCAGCCCCAGCATTTT	CASSEGLPSNQPQHF